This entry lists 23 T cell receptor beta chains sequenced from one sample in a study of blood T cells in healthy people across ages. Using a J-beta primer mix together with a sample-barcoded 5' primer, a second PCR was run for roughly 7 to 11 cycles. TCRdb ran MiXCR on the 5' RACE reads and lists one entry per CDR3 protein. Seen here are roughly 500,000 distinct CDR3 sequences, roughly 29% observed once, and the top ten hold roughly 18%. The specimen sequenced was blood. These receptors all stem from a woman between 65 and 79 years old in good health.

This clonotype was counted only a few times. CDR3 sequence: CSATGTTRGKETQYF. CDR3 in DNA: TGCAGTGCTACAGGGACGACCAGGGGAAAAGAGACCCAGTACTTC. The rearrangement joins TRBV20-1 to TRBJ2-5; possible D gene TRBD1, 6 bases. The CDR3 is 15 residues long. Germline V gene sequence: CDR1 DFQATT, CDR2 SNEGSKA (reference sequence). The V end was cut by 4 bases, the J end by 3 bases, with 18 bases between.

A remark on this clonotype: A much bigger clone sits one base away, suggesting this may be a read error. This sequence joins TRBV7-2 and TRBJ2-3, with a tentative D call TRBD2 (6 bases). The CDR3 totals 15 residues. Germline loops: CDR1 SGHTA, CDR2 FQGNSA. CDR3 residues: CASSLVGSSGDMQYF. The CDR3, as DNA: TGTGCCAGCAGCTTAGTCGGTTCATCGGGAGATATGCAGTATTTT.

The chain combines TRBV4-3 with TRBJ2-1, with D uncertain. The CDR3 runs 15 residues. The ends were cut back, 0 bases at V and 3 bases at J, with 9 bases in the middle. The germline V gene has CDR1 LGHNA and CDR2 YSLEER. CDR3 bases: TGCGCCAGCAGCCAAGATAGTAACCTCTACAATGAGCAGTTCTTC. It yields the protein CASSQDSNLYNEQFF.

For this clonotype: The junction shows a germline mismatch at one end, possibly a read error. The CDR3 nucleotides read TGTGCCAGCAGTCAGACTAAGAACACCGGGGGGCTGTTTTTT. Its protein is CASSQTKNTGGLFF. The chain is built from TRBV2 and TRBJ2-2; D may be TRBD2 (6 bases). The CDR3 loop spans 14 amino acids. Germline values: CDR1 SNHLY, CDR2 FYNNEI.

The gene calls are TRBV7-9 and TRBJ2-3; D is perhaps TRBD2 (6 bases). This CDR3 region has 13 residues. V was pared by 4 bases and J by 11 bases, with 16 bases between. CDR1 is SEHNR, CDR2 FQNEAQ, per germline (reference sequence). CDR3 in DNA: TGTGCCAGCAGCTCAACGGGGGAGTACTTGCAGTATTTT. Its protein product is CASSSTGEYLQYF.

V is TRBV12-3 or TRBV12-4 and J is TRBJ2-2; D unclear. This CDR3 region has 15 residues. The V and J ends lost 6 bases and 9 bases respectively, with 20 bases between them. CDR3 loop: CASSPLGLPGRELFF. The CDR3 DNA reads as TGTGCCAGCAGCCCATTAGGCCTGCCGGGCCGGGAGCTGTTTTTT.

CDR3 loop: CASSQDRDRGNGYTF. CDR3 nucleotide sequence: TGTGCCAGCAGCCAAGATAGGGACAGGGGGAATGGCTACACCTTC. The chain has TRBV4-2 and TRBJ1-2; TRBD1 agrees at 11 bases. J was trimmed by 6 bases and V by 0 bases; bases with no gene match: 3. The CDR3 runs 15 residues. Germline CDR1 and CDR2: LGHNA and YNFKEQ.

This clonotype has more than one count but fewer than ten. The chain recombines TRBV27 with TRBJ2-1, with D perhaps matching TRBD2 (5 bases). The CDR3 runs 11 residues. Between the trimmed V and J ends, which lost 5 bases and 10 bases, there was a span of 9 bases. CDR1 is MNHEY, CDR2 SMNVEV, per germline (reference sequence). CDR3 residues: CASSPSGEQFF. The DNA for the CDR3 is TGTGCCAGCAGTCCCTCGGGGGAGCAGTTCTTC.

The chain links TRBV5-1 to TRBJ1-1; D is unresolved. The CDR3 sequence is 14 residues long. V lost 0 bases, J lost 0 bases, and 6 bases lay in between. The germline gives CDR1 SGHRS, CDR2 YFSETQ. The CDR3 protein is CASSLDRLNTEAFF. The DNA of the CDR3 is TGCGCCAGCAGCTTGGATCGATTGAACACTGAAGCTTTCTTT.

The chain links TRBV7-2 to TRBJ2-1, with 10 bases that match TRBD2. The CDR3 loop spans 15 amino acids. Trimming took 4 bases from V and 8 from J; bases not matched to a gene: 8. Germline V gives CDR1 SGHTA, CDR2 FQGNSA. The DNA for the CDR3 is TGTGCCAGCAGCTCGGGAGCGGGAGGGCCCTATGAGCAGTTCTTC. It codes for CASSSGAGGPYEQFF.

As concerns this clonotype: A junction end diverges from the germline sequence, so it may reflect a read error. Here the CDR3 reads CASSQDFAARTDTQYF. CDR3 DNA sequence: TGCGCCAGCAGCCAAGATTTCGCCGCCCGCACAGATACGCAGTATTTT. The V gene is TRBV4-2, the J gene TRBJ2-3, with D unclear. Germline V gives CDR1 LGHNA, CDR2 YNFKEQ. There are 16 residues in the CDR3.

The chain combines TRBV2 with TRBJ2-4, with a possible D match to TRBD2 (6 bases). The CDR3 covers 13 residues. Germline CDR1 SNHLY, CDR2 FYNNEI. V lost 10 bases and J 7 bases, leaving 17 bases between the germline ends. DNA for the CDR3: TGTGCCACCGGGGCGGACCTAGCGAACATTCAGTACTTC. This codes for CATGADLANIQYF.

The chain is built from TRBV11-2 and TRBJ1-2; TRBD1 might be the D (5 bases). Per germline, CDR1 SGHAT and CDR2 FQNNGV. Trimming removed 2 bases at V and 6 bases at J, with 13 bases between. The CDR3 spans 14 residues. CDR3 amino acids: CASSLTGFKHGYTF. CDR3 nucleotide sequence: TGTGCCAGCAGCTTAACAGGCTTCAAACATGGCTACACCTTC.

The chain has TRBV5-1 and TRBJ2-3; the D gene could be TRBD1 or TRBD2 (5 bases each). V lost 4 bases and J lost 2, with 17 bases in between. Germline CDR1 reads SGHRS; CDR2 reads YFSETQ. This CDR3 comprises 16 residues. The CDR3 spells CASSHLRGAPTDTQYF. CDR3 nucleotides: TGCGCCAGCAGCCACCTTAGAGGGGCGCCCACAGATACGCAGTATTTT.

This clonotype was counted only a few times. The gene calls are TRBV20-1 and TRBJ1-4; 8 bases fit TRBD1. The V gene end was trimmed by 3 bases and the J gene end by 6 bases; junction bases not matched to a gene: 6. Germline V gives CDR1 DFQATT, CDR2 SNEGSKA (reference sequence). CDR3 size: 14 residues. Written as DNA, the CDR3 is TGCAGTGCTAGTGAAGGGACAGGTGATGAAAAACTGTTTTTT. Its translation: CSASEGTGDEKLFF.

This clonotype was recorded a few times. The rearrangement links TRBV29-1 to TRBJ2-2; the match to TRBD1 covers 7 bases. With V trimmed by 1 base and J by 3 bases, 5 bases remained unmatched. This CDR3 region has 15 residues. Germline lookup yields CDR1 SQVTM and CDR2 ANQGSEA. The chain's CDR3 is CSVEVTGQYTGELFF. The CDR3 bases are TGCAGCGTTGAAGTTACGGGACAGTACACCGGGGAGCTGTTTTTT.

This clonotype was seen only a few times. Here the CDR3 reads CSAKPGLAGVFETQYF. The CDR3 DNA reads TGCAGTGCCAAACCCGGACTAGCGGGCGTTTTTGAGACCCAGTACTTC. This rearrangement joins TRBV20-1 to TRBJ2-5, with 11 bases matching TRBD2. J was trimmed by 5 bases and V by 6 bases; bases with no gene match: 14. This CDR3 comprises 16 residues. Looked up from germline, CDR1 is DFQATT and CDR2 is SNEGSKA (reference sequence).

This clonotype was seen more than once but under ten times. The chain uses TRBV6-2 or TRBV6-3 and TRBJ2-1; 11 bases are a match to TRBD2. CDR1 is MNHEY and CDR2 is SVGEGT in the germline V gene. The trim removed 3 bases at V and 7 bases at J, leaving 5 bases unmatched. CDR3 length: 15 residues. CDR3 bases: TGTGCCAGCAGTTATAGGCTAGCGGGGGGTAATGAGCAGTTCTTC. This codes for CASSYRLAGGNEQFF.

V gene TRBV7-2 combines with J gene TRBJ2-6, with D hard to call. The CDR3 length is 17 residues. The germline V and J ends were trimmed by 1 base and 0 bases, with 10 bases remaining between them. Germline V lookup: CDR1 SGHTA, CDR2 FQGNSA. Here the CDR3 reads CASSLVSLSSGANVLTF. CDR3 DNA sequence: TGTGCCAGCAGCTTAGTATCCCTGAGCTCTGGGGCCAACGTCCTGACTTTC.

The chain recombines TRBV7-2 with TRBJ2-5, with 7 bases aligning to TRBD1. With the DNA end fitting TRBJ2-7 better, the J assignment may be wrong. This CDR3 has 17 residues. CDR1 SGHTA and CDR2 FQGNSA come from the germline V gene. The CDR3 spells CASSRLPSGTASYEQYF. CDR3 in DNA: TGTGCCAGCAGTCGTCTTCCCTCCGGGACAGCCTCCTACGAGCAGTACTTC.

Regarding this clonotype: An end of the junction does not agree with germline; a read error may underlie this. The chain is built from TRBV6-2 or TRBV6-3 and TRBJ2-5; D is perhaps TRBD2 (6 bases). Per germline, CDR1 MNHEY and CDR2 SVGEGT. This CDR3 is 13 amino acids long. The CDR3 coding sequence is TGTGCCTGCAGCCCAATGGGAGGAGAGACCCAGTACTTC. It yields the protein CACSPMGGETQYF.

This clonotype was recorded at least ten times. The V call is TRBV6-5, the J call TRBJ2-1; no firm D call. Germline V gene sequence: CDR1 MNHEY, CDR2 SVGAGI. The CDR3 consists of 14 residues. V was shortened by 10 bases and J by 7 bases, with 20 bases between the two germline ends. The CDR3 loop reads CATNSRSITNEQFF. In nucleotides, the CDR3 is TGTGCCACCAACTCGAGGTCCATAACGAATGAGCAGTTCTTC.

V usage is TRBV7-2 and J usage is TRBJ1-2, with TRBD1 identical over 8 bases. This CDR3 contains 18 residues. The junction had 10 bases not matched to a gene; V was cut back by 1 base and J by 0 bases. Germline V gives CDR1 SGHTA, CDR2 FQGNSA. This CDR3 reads CASSLVGQGSRANYGYTF. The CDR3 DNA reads TGTGCCAGCAGCTTAGTTGGACAGGGTAGCCGAGCTAACTATGGCTACACCTTC.